This T cell receptor (beta chain) originates from a study of blood T cells in healthy people across ages. Notes on the study in general: Among long-lived donors, naive CD4+ cells were more numerous and diversity higher than in aged donors.

Germline V gene sequence: CDR1 MNHNS, CDR2 SASEGT. Trimming cost V 5 bases and J 4 bases; bases outside gene matches: 12. The CDR3 extends over 16 amino acids. Through a sample-barcoded 5' primer and a J-beta primer mix, a second PCR was run for 7 to 11 cycles. TCRdb itself ran the 5' RACE reads through MiXCR, one entry per CDR3 protein. The table has fewer than 800,000 distinct CDR3 sequences, roughly 25% seen once. This clonotype has only a few counts. Its antigen is as yet unknown. The sample was also linked to a second study, of T cells of mothers and their children.

The sequenced sample consisted of blood. The chain is built from TRBV6-1 and TRBJ2-5, with 8 bases fitting TRBD2. The clonotype comes from a boy between 10 and 17 years old in good health. The CDR3 here is CASSKGPTRGGETQYF. DNA for the CDR3: TGTGCCAGCAGTAAGGGACCCACACGGGGGGGAGAGACCCAGTACTTC.